This is a list of T cell receptor beta chains from one sample in a study of regulatory T cells in long-lasting Graves disease. From the multiplex PCR reads, TCRdb called clonotypes with MiXCR, one entry per CDR3 protein. The sample includes 300,000 to 400,000 distinct CDR3 sequences, about 20% of them seen just once. Sequences were derived from peripheral blood mononuclear cells (PBMCs), sampled when the disease was refractory, from a patient treated with antithyroid drugs. The receptors stem from a female donor with Graves disease. CDR3s include the opening cysteine and the closing phenylalanine or tryptophan. The D gene is left open where the match is weak. Some rows have no size entry. The others give once, few or many, or a class for an expanded clone.

clone_size,j_call,d_call,v_call,cdr3_nt,cdr3_aa
.,TRBJ2-2,.,TRBV19,TGTGCCAGTAGCGGCGCGGCTCGCACCGGGGAGCTGTTTTTT,CASSGAARTGELFF
few,TRBJ1-1,TRBD1,TRBV29-1,TGCAGCGTCGGGACAGGGAACACTGAAGCTTTCTTT,CSVGTGNTEAFF
many,TRBJ2-7,.,TRBV28,TGTGCCAGCAGGGTGGGACGGAGCTCCTACGAGCAGTACTTC,CASRVGRSSYEQYF
many,TRBJ1-5,.,TRBV7-8,TGTGCCAGCAGCTCCCTATGGGGGGGCGGTCAGCCCCAGCATTTT,CASSSLWGGGQPQHF
many,TRBJ2-5,TRBD1,TRBV7-9,TGTGCCAGCAGCACGGGACAGGGAAGGGAGACCCAGTACTTC,CASSTGQGRETQYF
many,TRBJ1-1,.,TRBV6-1,TGTGCCAGCAGTGACGAGGGCGCAGGCACTGAAGCTTTCTTT,CASSDEGAGTEAFF
many,TRBJ1-2,.,TRBV11-2,TGTGCCAGCAGCTCTTCTGGCGGCTACACCTTC,CASSSSGGYTF
many,TRBJ2-5,.,TRBV12-5,TGTGCTAGTGGTTTGAGTACCGGCGAGGAGACCCAGTACTTC,CASGLSTGEETQYF
many,TRBJ2-1,.,TRBV2,TGTGCCAGCAGGTTTTCAGGGAATGAGCAGTTCTTC,CASRFSGNEQFF
.,TRBJ2-1,.,TRBV30,TGTGCCTGGAGTGTAGGGAACCGCGCGTTCTTC,CAWSVGNRAFF
many,TRBJ2-7,.,TRBV27,TGTGCCAGCAGTGAGAACAGGTGGTGGGGCGAGCAGTACTTC,CASSENRWWGEQYF
.,TRBJ1-2,.,TRBV4-1,TGCGCCAGCAGCCAAGATCGCGGGGGTGGCTACACCTTC,CASSQDRGGGYTF
many,TRBJ1-3,.,TRBV27,TGTGCCAGCGGGAGGGTAGCTGGAAACACCATATATTTT,CASGRVAGNTIYF
many,TRBJ2-7,.,TRBV5-1,TGCGCCAGCAGCTCGGCAGGGGAGTCCTACGAGCAGTACTTC,CASSSAGESYEQYF
.,TRBJ1-1,.,TRBV29-1,TGCAGCGTTGAAGTCCGTGGGGTTAGGACTGAAGCTTTCTTT,CSVEVRGVRTEAFF
few,TRBJ2-7,.,TRBV5-1,TGCGCCAGCAGCTTTGGTGACAGCCTTAATTACGAGCAGTACTTC,CASSFGDSLNYEQYF
many,TRBJ2-5,.,TRBV7-2,TGTGCCAGCAGCTTACCGTGGGAGTGGGAGACCCAGTACTTC,CASSLPWEWETQYF
.,TRBJ1-4,TRBD1,TRBV19,TGTGCCAGTAAAGCGATGGCAGGGGGCGGTTTACCTAATGAAAAACTGTTTTTT,CASKAMAGGGLPNEKLFF
.,TRBJ2-3,.,TRBV27,TGTGCCAGCAGTTTATTAGGCGGGGTTGGCACAGATACGCAGTATTTT,CASSLLGGVGTDTQYF
.,TRBJ2-5,TRBD2,TRBV7-2,TGTGCCAGCAGCACCCCGGCGGGAGGGCTAGAGACCCAGTACTTC,CASSTPAGGLETQYF
many,TRBJ2-5,.,TRBV28,TGTGCCAGCACCTCGCCGGAGAGAGGGCAAGAGACCCAGTACTTC,CASTSPERGQETQYF
many,TRBJ1-1,TRBD1,TRBV28,TGTGCCAGCAGGACAGGGGGCGCGGCTGAAGCTTTCTTT,CASRTGGAAEAFF
.,TRBJ1-1,TRBD1,TRBV4-3,TGCGCCAGCAGCCCATGGACAGGAGCATTGAACACTGAAGCTTTCTTT,CASSPWTGALNTEAFF
.,TRBJ2-3,.,TRBV29-1,TGCAGCGTTGAAGGGGCAGGACCCACAGATACGCAGTATTTT,CSVEGAGPTDTQYF
many,TRBJ1-2,.,TRBV28,TGTGCCAGCAGTTGGGTCTTCTCTAACTATGGCTACACCTTC,CASSWVFSNYGYTF
.,TRBJ1-5,.,TRBV12-3/TRBV12-4,TGTGCCAGCAGACGAGACAGGAAAAATCAGCCCCAGCATTTT,CASRRDRKNQPQHF
many,TRBJ2-5,.,TRBV6-6,TGTGCCAGCAGTTACTCGAGGAGGGGCCAAGAGACCCAGTACTTC,CASSYSRRGQETQYF
many,TRBJ2-5,.,TRBV6-2/TRBV6-3,TGTGCCAGCAGTTACGCCTCCCAAGAGACCCAGTACTTC,CASSYASQETQYF
.,TRBJ2-3,.,TRBV24-1,TGTGCCACCTCGTGGGAGGATACGCAGTATTTT,CATSWEDTQYF
few,TRBJ2-7,TRBD2,TRBV7-2,TGTGCCAGCAGCTTCCTGCGGGAGGCGTCCTACGAGCAGTACTTC,CASSFLREASYEQYF
.,TRBJ2-3,.,TRBV28,TGTGCCAGCAGCCGAACGGCGACAGATACGCAGTATTTT,CASSRTATDTQYF
many,TRBJ2-7,.,TRBV12-3/TRBV12-4,TGTGCCAGCAGTTTCTCGTCGGACCCTTCCTACTTC,CASSFSSDPSYF
many,TRBJ1-6,.,TRBV20-1,TGCAGTGCCCAGGGGATTAATTCACCCCTCCACTTT,CSAQGINSPLHF
few,TRBJ2-4,.,TRBV29-1,TGCAGCGTCAACCGGGACACGGGAGACATTCAGTACTTC,CSVNRDTGDIQYF
few,TRBJ1-6,.,TRBV20-1,TGCAGTGCTAGAGGGTCAGGGGAGAAATCACCCCTCCACTTT,CSARGSGEKSPLHF
few,TRBJ2-5,.,TRBV20-1,TGCAGTGCTAGAGAGAGGGGGTTTTTTGGGAGAGAGACCCAGTACTTC,CSARERGFFGRETQYF